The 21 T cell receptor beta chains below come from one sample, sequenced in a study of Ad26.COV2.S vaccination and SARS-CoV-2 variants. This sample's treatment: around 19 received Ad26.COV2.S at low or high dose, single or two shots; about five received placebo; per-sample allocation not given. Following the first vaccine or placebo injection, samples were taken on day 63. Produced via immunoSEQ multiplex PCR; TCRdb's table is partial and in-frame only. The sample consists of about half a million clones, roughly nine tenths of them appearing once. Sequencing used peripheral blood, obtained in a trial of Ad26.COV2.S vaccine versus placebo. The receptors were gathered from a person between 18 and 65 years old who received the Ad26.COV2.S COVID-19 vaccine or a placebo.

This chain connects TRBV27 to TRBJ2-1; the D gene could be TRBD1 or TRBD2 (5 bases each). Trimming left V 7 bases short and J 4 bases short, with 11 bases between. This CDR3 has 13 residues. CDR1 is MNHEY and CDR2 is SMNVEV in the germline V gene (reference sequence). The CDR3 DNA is TGTGCCAGCACCACGGGACGGTACAATGAGCAGTTCTTC. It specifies CASTTGRYNEQFF.

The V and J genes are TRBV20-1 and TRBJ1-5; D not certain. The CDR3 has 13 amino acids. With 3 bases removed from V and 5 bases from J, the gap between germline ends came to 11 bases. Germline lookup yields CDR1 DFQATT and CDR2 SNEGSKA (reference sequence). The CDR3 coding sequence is TGCAGTGCTAGTTGGCAGTTCGATCAGCCCCAGCATTTT. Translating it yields CSASWQFDQPQHF.

The CDR3 loop is CASSVGLGNTEAFF. The CDR3 bases are TGTGCCAGCAGCGTCGGTCTGGGGAACACTGAAGCTTTCTTT. The chain links TRBV9 to TRBJ1-1; D remains ambiguous. V was clipped by 2 bases and J by 1 base, with 9 bases between them. Germline V gene sequence: CDR1 SGDLS, CDR2 YYNGEE. The CDR3 has 14 residues.

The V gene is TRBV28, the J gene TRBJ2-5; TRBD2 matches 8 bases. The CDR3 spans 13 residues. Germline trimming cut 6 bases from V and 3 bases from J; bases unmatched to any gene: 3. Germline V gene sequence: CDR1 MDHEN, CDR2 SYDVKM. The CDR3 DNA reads TGTGCCAGCAGGCCGGGGGGGAAAGAGACCCAGTACTTC. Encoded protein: CASRPGGKETQYF.

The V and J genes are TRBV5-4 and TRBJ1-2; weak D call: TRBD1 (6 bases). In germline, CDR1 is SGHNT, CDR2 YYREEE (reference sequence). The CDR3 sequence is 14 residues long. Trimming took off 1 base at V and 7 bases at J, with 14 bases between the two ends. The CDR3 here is CASSLRDIMSGYTF. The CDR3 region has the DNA TGTGCCAGCAGCTTGAGGGACATAATGAGTGGCTACACCTTC.

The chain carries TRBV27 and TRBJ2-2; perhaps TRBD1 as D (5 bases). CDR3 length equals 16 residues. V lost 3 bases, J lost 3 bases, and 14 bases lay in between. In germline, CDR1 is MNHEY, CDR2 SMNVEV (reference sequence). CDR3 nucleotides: TGTGCCAGCAGTTTCCCCCCCTCCAGGGACACCGGGGAGCTGTTTTTT. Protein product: CASSFPPSRDTGELFF.

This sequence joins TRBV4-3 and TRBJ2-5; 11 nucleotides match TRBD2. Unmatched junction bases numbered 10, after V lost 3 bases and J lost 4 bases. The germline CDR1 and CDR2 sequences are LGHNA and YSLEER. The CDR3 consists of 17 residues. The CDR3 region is CASSQGWGLAVSETQYF. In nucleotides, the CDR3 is TGCGCCAGCAGCCAGGGATGGGGACTAGCGGTCTCAGAGACCCAGTACTTC.

The CDR3 is CASSPRTGGINEQYF. The CDR3 region has the DNA TGTGCCAGCAGCCCAAGGACAGGGGGCATCAACGAGCAGTACTTC. This chain joins TRBV11-1 and TRBJ2-7; 11 positions match TRBD1. V gave up 5 bases and J gave up 5 bases; unmatched junction bases: 8. This CDR3 is 15 amino acids long. Looked up from germline, CDR1 is SGHAT and CDR2 is FQDESV (reference sequence).

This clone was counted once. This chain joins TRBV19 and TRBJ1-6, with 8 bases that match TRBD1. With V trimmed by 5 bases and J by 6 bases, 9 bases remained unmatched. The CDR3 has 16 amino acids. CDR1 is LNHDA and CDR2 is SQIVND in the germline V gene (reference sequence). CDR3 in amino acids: CASSAQPGQVNSPLHF. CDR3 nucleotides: TGTGCCAGTAGTGCTCAGCCGGGACAGGTTAATTCACCCCTCCACTTT.

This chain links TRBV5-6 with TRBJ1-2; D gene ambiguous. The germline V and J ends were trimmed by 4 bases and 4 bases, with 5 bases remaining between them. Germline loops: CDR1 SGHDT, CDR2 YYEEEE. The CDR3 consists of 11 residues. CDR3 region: CASSDFYGYTF. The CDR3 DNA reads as TGTGCCAGCAGCGACTTCTATGGCTACACCTTC.

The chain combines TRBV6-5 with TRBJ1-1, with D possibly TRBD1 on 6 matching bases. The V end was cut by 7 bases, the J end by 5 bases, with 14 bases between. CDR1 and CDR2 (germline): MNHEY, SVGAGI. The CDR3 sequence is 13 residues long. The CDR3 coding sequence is TGTGCCAGCACCTTCTCCCAGGGGACTGAAGCTTTCTTT. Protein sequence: CASTFSQGTEAFF.

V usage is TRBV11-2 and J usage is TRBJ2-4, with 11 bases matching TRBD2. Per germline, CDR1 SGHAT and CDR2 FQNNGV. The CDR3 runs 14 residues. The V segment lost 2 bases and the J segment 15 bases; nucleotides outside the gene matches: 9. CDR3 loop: CASSLTLLAGVRYF. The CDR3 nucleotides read TGTGCCAGCAGCTTAACCCTACTAGCGGGAGTACGGTACTTC.

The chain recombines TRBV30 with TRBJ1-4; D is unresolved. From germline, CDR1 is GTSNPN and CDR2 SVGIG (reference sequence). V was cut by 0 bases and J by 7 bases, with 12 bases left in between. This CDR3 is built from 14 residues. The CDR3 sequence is CAWSVGGRREKLFF. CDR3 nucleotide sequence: TGTGCCTGGAGTGTAGGAGGGAGGCGTGAAAAACTGTTTTTT.

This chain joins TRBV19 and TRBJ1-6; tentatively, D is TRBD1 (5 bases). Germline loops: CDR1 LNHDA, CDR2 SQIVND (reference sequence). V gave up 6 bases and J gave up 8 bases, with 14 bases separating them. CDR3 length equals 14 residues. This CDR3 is CASSGGEDHSPLHF. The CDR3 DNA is TGTGCCAGTAGCGGAGGGGAGGATCATTCACCCCTCCACTTT. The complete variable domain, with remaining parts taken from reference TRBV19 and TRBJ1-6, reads DGGITQSPKYLFRKEGQNVTLSCEQNLNHDAMYWYRQDPGQGLRLIYYSQIVNDFQKGDIAEGYSVSREKKESFPLTVTSAQKNPTAFYLCASSGGEDHSPLHFGNGTRLTVT.

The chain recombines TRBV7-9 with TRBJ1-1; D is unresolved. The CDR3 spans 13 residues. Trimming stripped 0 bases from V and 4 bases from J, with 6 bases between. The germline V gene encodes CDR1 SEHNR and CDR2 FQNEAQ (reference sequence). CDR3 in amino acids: CASSLAMSTEAFF. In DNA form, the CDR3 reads TGTGCCAGCAGCTTAGCAATGTCCACTGAAGCTTTCTTT.

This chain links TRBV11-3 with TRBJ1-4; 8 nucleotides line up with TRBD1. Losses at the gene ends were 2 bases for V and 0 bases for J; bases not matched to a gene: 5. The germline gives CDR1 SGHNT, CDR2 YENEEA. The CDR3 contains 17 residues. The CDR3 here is CASSLTNRGATNEKLFF. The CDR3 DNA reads TGTGCCAGCAGCTTAACGAACAGGGGGGCAACTAATGAAAAACTGTTTTTT.

The DNA for the CDR3 is TGTGCCAGCAGTGAAAGCCCATCCCGCGAAAAACTGTTTTTT. Amino acids: CASSESPSREKLFF. V gene TRBV2 combines with J gene TRBJ1-4, with D unresolved. Trimming removed 2 bases at V and 8 bases at J, with 12 bases between. The CDR3 extends over 14 amino acids. Germline lookup yields CDR1 SNHLY and CDR2 FYNNEI. Combining the CDR3 with reference TRBV2 and TRBJ1-4 gives the whole variable domain EPEVTQTPSHQVTQMGQEVILRCVPISNHLYFYWYRQILGQKVEFLVSFYNNEISEKSEIFDDQFSVERPDGSNFTLKIRSTKLEDSAMYFCASSESPSREKLFFGSGTQLSVL.

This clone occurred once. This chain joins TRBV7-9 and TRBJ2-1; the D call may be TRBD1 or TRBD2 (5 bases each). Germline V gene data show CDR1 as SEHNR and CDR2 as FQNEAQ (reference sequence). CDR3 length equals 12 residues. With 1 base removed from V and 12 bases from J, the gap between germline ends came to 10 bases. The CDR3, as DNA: TGTGCCAGCAGCTTAGGGGACGAAAGGCAGTTCTTC. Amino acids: CASSLGDERQFF.

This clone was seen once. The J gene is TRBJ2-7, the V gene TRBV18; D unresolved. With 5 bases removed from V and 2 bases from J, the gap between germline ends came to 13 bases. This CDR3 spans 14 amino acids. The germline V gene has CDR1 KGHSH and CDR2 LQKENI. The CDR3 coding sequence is TGTGCCAGCTCATACAAGTGGACGGCCTACGAGCAGTACTTC. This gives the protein CASSYKWTAYEQYF.

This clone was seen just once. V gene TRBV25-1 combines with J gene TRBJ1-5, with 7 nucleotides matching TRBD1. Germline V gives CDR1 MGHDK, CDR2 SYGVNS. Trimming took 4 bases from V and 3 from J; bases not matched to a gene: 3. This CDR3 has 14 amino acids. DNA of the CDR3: TGTGCCAGCAGTGTGACAGGGAACAATCAGCCCCAGCATTTT. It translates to CASSVTGNNQPQHF.

CDR3 loop: CASSQIALGTGPFGAFF. CDR3 sequence (DNA): TGCGCCAGCAGCCAGATCGCTCTCGGGACAGGACCTTTTGGAGCTTTCTTT. The rearrangement links TRBV4-1 to TRBJ1-1; 8 nucleotides match TRBD1. This CDR3 has 17 amino acids. Trimming cost V 3 bases and J 10 bases; bases outside gene matches: 19. Germline V gene sequence: CDR1 MGHRA, CDR2 YSYEKL.